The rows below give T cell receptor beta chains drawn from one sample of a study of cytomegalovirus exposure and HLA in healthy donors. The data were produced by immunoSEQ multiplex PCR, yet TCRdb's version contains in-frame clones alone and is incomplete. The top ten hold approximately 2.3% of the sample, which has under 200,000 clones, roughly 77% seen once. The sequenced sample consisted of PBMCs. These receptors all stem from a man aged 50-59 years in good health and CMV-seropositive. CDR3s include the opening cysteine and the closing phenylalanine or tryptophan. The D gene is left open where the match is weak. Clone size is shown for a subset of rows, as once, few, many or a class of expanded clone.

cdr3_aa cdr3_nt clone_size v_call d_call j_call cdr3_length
CSVGPAGAPNEQFF TGCAGCGTTGGTCCAGCGGGGGCCCCCAATGAGCAGTTCTTC - TRBV29-1 TRBD2 TRBJ2-1 14
CASSLALGGLIPYGYTF TGTGCCAGCAGCTTAGCGTTAGGGGGCCTAATCCCATATGGCTACACCTTC - TRBV7-9 TRBD1 TRBJ1-2 17
CASSQESGTSGLGEQFF TGCGCCAGCAGCCAAGAATCCGGGACTAGCGGGCTAGGTGAGCAGTTCTTC - TRBV4-3 TRBD2 TRBJ2-1 17
CASSQAGQGAGGYTF TGCGCCAGCAGCCAAGCCGGGCAGGGGGCTGGTGGCTACACCTTC - TRBV4-1 TRBD1 TRBJ1-2 15
CASSYNRGADTQYF TGTGCCAGCAGTTACAACCGGGGGGCAGATACGCAGTATTTT - TRBV6-5 TRBD2 TRBJ2-3 14
CASSPDRVKGEKLFF TGTGCCAGCAGCCCGGACAGGGTCAAGGGTGAAAAACTGTTTTTT - TRBV5-4 TRBD1 TRBJ1-4 15
CASSEGLAGGSSSYNEQFF TGTGCCAGCAGCGAAGGACTAGCGGGGGGTAGTAGCTCCTACAATGAGCAGTTCTTC few TRBV9 TRBD2 TRBJ2-1 19
CASSVGVDTQYF TGTGCCAGCAGCGTAGGAGTAGATACGCAGTATTTT - TRBV9 - TRBJ2-3 12
CASTMTGETQYF TGTGCCAGCACCATGACAGGGGAGACCCAGTACTTC - TRBV6-6 TRBD1 TRBJ2-5 12
CASSPRGETNSPLHF TGTGCCAGCTCACCACGGGGGGAAACTAATTCACCCCTCCACTTT - TRBV18 - TRBJ1-6 15
CASSQDTPLAKNIQYF TGCGCCAGCAGCCAAGATACTCCCCTAGCCAAAAACATTCAGTACTTC - TRBV4-1 - TRBJ2-4 16
CASSFRDYGYTF TGTGCCAGCAGCTTCCGAGACTATGGCTACACCTTC - TRBV7-9 - TRBJ1-2 12
CASRTRGDTEAFF TGTGCCAGCAGGACTCGGGGGGACACTGAAGCTTTCTTT - TRBV2 - TRBJ1-1 13
CASSQSTTGGGYGYTF TGCGCCAGCAGCCAATCGACTACAGGGGGAGGCTATGGCTACACCTTC - TRBV4-3 TRBD1 TRBJ1-2 16
CASTSGLLNQPQHF TGTGCCAGTACCTCAGGGCTCCTTAATCAGCCCCAGCATTTT - TRBV19 - TRBJ1-5 14
CASSEQWGGNTGGLFF TGTGCCAGCAGTGAACAGTGGGGAGGGAACACCGGGGGGCTGTTTTTT - TRBV6-1 TRBD2 TRBJ2-2 16
CASSQYRGPYEQYF TGCGCCAGCAGCCAATACAGGGGACCCTACGAGCAGTACTTC once TRBV4-3 TRBD1 TRBJ2-7 14
CASSARTGDQPQHF TGTGCCAGCAGCGCACGAACAGGGGATCAGCCCCAGCATTTT - TRBV7-2 TRBD1 TRBJ1-5 14
CASSIGSTDTQYF TGTGCCAGTAGTATCGGTAGCACAGATACGCAGTATTTT few TRBV19 - TRBJ2-3 13
CASSAGVYGYTF TGTGCCAGCAGCGCCGGGGTCTATGGCTACACCTTC - TRBV9 - TRBJ1-2 12
CASSESTGGSEKLFF TGCGCCAGCAGTGAGTCGACAGGGGGCTCCGAAAAACTGTTTTTT - TRBV10-1 TRBD1 TRBJ1-4 15
CASGQGLVSGNTIYF TGTGCTAGTGGTCAGGGCCTGGTTTCTGGAAACACCATATATTTT - TRBV12-5 - TRBJ1-3 15
CASSLLAGRRDTQYF TGTGCCAGTAGTCTCCTAGCGGGGAGAAGAGATACGCAGTATTTT - TRBV19 TRBD2 TRBJ2-3 15
CASSTPGTGAYNEQFF TGTGCCAGCAGTACCCCCGGGACAGGGGCTTACAATGAGCAGTTCTTC - TRBV28 TRBD1 TRBJ2-1 16
CASSLSRGGVASGGARLAQYF TGTGCCAGCAGTTTATCCCGAGGAGGCGTAGCTAGCGGGGGGGCCCGGTTGGCCCAGTACTTC - TRBV28 TRBD2 TRBJ2-5 21
CASSIEDSFMNTEAFF TGTGCCAGTAGTATAGAGGACAGCTTCATGAACACTGAAGCTTTCTTT - TRBV19 - TRBJ1-1 16
CASSQPHSAPPEKLFF TGTGCCAGCAGTCAACCCCACAGTGCTCCCCCTGAAAAACTGTTTTTT once TRBV6-6 - TRBJ1-4 16
CASSSRVEAFYEQYF TGTGCCAGCAGCTCTCGGGTCGAGGCCTTTTACGAGCAGTACTTC - TRBV7-6 - TRBJ2-7 15
CASSQGTSGRTDTQYF TGCGCCAGCAGCCAGGGGACTAGCGGGAGGACAGATACGCAGTATTTT - TRBV4-1 TRBD2 TRBJ2-3 16
CATSRGLAGGPEDRTDTQYF TGTGCCACCAGCAGAGGACTAGCGGGGGGGCCAGAAGACCGGACAGATACGCAGTATTTT - TRBV15 TRBD2 TRBJ2-3 20
CASSVGHAATNEKLFF TGTGCCAGCAGCGTGGGACACGCCGCAACTAATGAAAAACTGTTTTTT - TRBV9 - TRBJ1-4 16
CASSLGDWPYEQYF TGCGCCAGCAGCTTGGGAGACTGGCCCTACGAGCAGTACTTC - TRBV5-1 - TRBJ2-7 14
CASSRGSYGYTF TGTGCCAGCAGTAGGGGCTCCTATGGCTACACCTTC once TRBV6-5 - TRBJ1-2 12
CASSRRDQGAEQFF TGTGCCAGCAGCCGCCGGGACCAGGGGGCTGAGCAGTTCTTC - TRBV27 TRBD1 TRBJ2-1 14
CASRSGQGTGNTIYF TGTGCCAGCAGATCCGGACAGGGGACTGGAAACACCATATATTTT - TRBV6-5 TRBD1 TRBJ1-3 15
CASSLSGQNTEAFF TGTGCCAGCAGTTTATCGGGGCAGAACACTGAAGCTTTCTTT - TRBV27 - TRBJ1-1 14
CASSLRQGGDGSPLHF TGTGCCAGCAGCTTACGGCAAGGAGGAGATGGTTCACCCCTCCACTTT - TRBV7-3 - TRBJ1-6 16
CAGSSGASPNNEQFF TGTGCCGGTTCTAGCGGGGCTTCCCCCAACAATGAGCAGTTCTTC once TRBV28 TRBD2 TRBJ2-1 15
CASQQFDNEQFF TGTGCCAGCCAACAGTTTGACAATGAGCAGTTCTTC - TRBV27 - TRBJ2-1 12
CASRRGSGAPREQYF TGTGCCAGCAGACGGGGTAGCGGGGCCCCTCGGGAGCAGTACTTC - TRBV6-1 TRBD2 TRBJ2-7 15